The source of this T cell receptor beta chain is a study of cytomegalovirus exposure and HLA in healthy donors. Primers included in the PCR were 60 Vbeta and 13 Jbeta primers. Sequencing was performed with immunoSEQ multiplex PCR; in TCRdb, only in-frame clones are kept and a portion is missing. In the table there are 95,000 to 150,000 clones, over 50% of which are singletons. The CDR3 totals 18 residues. Germline-derived CDR1 and CDR2 are SEHNR and FQNEAQ (reference sequence). V trimming: 6 bases; J trimming: 5 bases; junction bases outside the gene matches: 17. In the case of this clone: The antigen is undetermined.

Regarding donors, all were healthy bone marrow donors. Whole-study findings and limits: Analyzed later, most CMV-associated TCR beta chains appeared HLA-restricted. TCR beta V- and J-gene trimming, according to a later analysis, was linked to a missense DCLRE1C variant. Several V segments, TRBV6-2 and TRBV6-3 among them, could not be told apart and were dropped.

Sequenced input: PBMCs. The chain carries TRBV7-9 and TRBJ2-3; 10 bases align to TRBD1. The clonotype originates from a woman aged 40-49 years in good health and CMV-seropositive. CDR3 residues: CASRQPLRDRGAGDTQYF. CDR3 in DNA: TGTGCCAGCAGGCAGCCTTTGAGGGACAGGGGTGCAGGAGATACGCAGTATTTT.